Included here is one TCR beta chain sequence, with context. Its target is unknown. CDR1 and CDR2 (germline): MNHEY, SMNVEV (reference sequence). The CDR3 totals 15 residues. J gave up 6 bases and V 5 bases, and 9 bases lay outside the gene matches. The sample originates from a study of cytomegalovirus exposure and HLA in healthy donors. Study details: There were roughly 120 million unique TCR beta sequences, drawn from about 179 million T cells, in an earlier analysis.

Study-wide results and limits: After further analysis at a later stage, some 15,000 TCR beta sequences were associated with HLA alleles at 0.05 false discovery rate. According to an earlier analysis, most TCR beta V segments yielded productive rearrangements about 87% or about 30% of the time.

In the PCR, 60 Vbeta and 13 Jbeta primers were used. Measured with immunoSEQ multiplex PCR; TCRdb has only the in-frame clones, and not every one. The data show about 130,000 clones, with about 68% seen just once and approximately 3.8% held by the top ten. This rearrangement joins TRBV27 to TRBJ2-7; 11 bases map to TRBD2. The sequence was collected from a man aged 40-49 years in good health and CMV-seropositive. The sequencing input was PBMCs. The CDR3 sequence: CASSVLAGGSGEQYF. The CDR3 DNA sequence: TGTGCCAGCAGTGTTCTAGCGGGGGGATCTGGCGAGCAGTACTTC.